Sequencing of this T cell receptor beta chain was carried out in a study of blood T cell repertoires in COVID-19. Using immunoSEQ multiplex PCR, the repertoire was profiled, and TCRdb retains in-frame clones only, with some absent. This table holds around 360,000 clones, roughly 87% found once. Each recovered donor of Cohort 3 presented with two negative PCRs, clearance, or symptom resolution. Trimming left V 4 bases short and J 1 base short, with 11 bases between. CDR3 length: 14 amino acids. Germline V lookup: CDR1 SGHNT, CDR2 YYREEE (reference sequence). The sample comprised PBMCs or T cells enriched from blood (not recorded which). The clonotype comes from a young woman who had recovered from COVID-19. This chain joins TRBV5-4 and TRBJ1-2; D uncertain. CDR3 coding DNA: TGTGCCAGCAGCCCCGACGGGAGTAACTATGGCTACACCTTC. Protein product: CASSPDGSNYGYTF.